Below are 27 T cell receptor beta chains sequenced from a single sample in a study of blood T cell repertoires in COVID-19. Here immunoSEQ multiplex PCR was the method, and the copy in TCRdb shows in-frame clones only, minus some. The sample has about 110,000 clones, 72% seen once; the top ten hold roughly 7.5%. The sequencing input was peripheral blood. The receptor set was obtained from a woman aged 60-70 years with acute or convalescent COVID-19.

This chain links TRBV7-2 with TRBJ1-6; no reliable D call. The CDR3 extends over 13 amino acids. The V end was cut by 5 bases, the J end by 11 bases, with 13 bases between. Per the germline V gene, CDR1 is SGHTA and CDR2 is FQGNSA. The CDR3 loop is CASSRDGEAPLHF. The DNA of the CDR3 is TGTGCCAGCAGCCGCGACGGGGAGGCACCCCTCCACTTT.

The chain combines TRBV4-3 with TRBJ1-1; 8 bases map to TRBD1. The J segment lost 4 bases and the V segment lost 2 bases, leaving 6 bases of the junction unmatched. This CDR3 is 15 amino acids long. Germline V gives CDR1 LGHNA, CDR2 YSLEER. DNA for the CDR3: TGCGCCAGCAGCCAAAGACAGGGGACGCGCACTGAAGCTTTCTTT. Amino acid sequence: CASSQRQGTRTEAFF.

The chain links TRBV7-9 to TRBJ1-1; 8 positions agree with TRBD1. Germline CDR1 is SEHNR and CDR2 is FQNEAQ (reference sequence). The CDR3 extends over 13 amino acids. V was pared by 7 bases and J by 4 bases, with 5 bases of the junction left unmatched. CDR3 DNA: TGTGCCAGCACCGGACAGGGATCCACTGAAGCTTTCTTT. Its protein is CASTGQGSTEAFF.

The rearrangement uses TRBV2 and TRBJ1-6; D is possibly TRBD1 (6 bases). CDR1 SNHLY and CDR2 FYNNEI come from the germline V gene. The length of the CDR3 is 13 residues. Trimming stripped 7 bases from V and 10 bases from J, with 14 bases between. CDR3 region: CASTGVKRSPLHF. The CDR3 DNA sequence: TGTGCCAGCACAGGGGTTAAAAGATCACCCCTCCACTTT.

This chain joins TRBV5-1 and TRBJ2-7, with 7 bases identical to TRBD1. Germline V gene data show CDR1 as SGHRS and CDR2 as YFSETQ. The length of the CDR3 is 16 residues. V was pared by 0 bases and J by 9 bases, with 15 bases of the junction left unmatched. The CDR3 reads CASSLESGTAPTRQYF. The CDR3 DNA sequence: TGCGCCAGCAGCTTGGAGTCCGGGACAGCTCCTACGAGGCAGTACTTC.

This sequence joins TRBV9 and TRBJ2-7; D call uncertain. This CDR3 contains 14 residues. V was shortened by 0 bases and J by 3 bases, with 10 bases between the two germline ends. The germline V gene has CDR1 SGDLS and CDR2 YYNGEE. CDR3 in amino acids: CASSVGAGNYEQYF. CDR3 bases: TGTGCCAGCAGCGTAGGGGCAGGTAACTACGAGCAGTACTTC.

This clone was seen once. The J gene is TRBJ2-7, the V gene TRBV27; D perhaps matches TRBD1 (5 bases). Trimming stripped 2 bases from V and 2 bases from J, with 16 bases between. Germline CDR1 is MNHEY and CDR2 is SMNVEV (reference sequence). This CDR3 spans 16 amino acids. The chain's CDR3 is CASSLIGAARTYEQYF. Written as DNA, the CDR3 is TGTGCCAGCAGTTTAATTGGGGCAGCTCGAACCTACGAGCAGTACTTC.

In this sample, this clone turned up once. The J gene is TRBJ2-5, the V gene TRBV3-1 (or the pseudogene TRBV3-2); TRBD2 matches at 14 bases. The trim removed 4 bases at V and 5 bases at J, leaving 6 bases unmatched. The CDR3 contains 16 residues. The V gene's germline CDR1 is LGHDT and CDR2 YNNKEL (reference sequence). The CDR3 bases are TGTGCCAGCAGCCTCCGACGGACTAGCGGGGGGGAGACCCAGTACTTC. Translated, it gives CASSLRRTSGGETQYF.

The chain combines TRBV18 with TRBJ1-1, with 10 bases identical to TRBD1. The ends lost 3 bases at V and 3 bases at J; junction bases unmatched: 7. Germline V gene sequence: CDR1 KGHSH, CDR2 LQKENI. This CDR3 comprises 16 residues. CDR3 nucleotide sequence: TGTGCCAGCTCACCCGGGACAGGGGCTCATCACACTGAAGCTTTCTTT. Its protein is CASSPGTGAHHTEAFF. Looking up the rest from reference TRBV18 and TRBJ1-1 gives the full variable domain: NAGVMQNPRHLVRRRGQEARLRCSPMKGHSHVYWYRQLPEEGLKFMVYLQKENIIDESGMPKERFSAEFPKEGPSILRIQQVVRGDSAAYFCASSPGTGAHHTEAFFGQGTRLTVV.

The J gene is TRBJ2-3, the V gene TRBV18; 11 bases are shared with TRBD1. CDR3 length: 15 residues. With V trimmed by 3 bases and J by 3 bases, 2 bases remained unmatched. Germline loops: CDR1 KGHSH, CDR2 LQKENI. In DNA form, the CDR3 reads TGTGCCAGCTCACCCCGGGACAGGGGGACAGATACGCAGTATTTT. Translated: CASSPRDRGTDTQYF.

The chain is built from TRBV12-3 or TRBV12-4 and TRBJ2-5; 9 bases agree with TRBD1. This CDR3 contains 13 residues. V shed 9 bases, J shed 4 bases, and the junction held 6 bases outside the gene matches. The CDR3 DNA follows: TGTGCCAGTGCACAGGGGGCCTCAGAGACCCAGTACTTC. It encodes CASAQGASETQYF.

V is TRBV30 and J is TRBJ1-1; no clear D gene. The CDR3 spans 13 residues. Germline CDR1 GTSNPN, CDR2 SVGIG (reference sequence). V was trimmed by 0 bases and J by 2 bases, leaving 7 bases between them. CDR3 sequence (DNA): TGTGCCTGGAGTGTACTAACCAACACTGAAGCTTTCTTT. Its translation is CAWSVLTNTEAFF.

The V call is TRBV9, the J call TRBJ2-2; the match to TRBD1 covers 10 bases. J gave up 2 bases and V 0 bases, and 7 bases lay outside the gene matches. CDR1 is SGDLS, CDR2 YYNGEE, per germline. The CDR3 spans 18 residues. The CDR3 DNA is TGTGCCAGCAGCGTAGGGGGGACAGGGGCGTTTAACACCGGGGAGCTGTTTTTT. Encoded protein: CASSVGGTGAFNTGELFF.

The chain uses TRBV28 and TRBJ1-5; TRBD1 matches 7 bases. The CDR3 spans 13 residues. J was trimmed by 12 bases and V by 5 bases; bases with no gene match: 10. Germline CDR1 MDHEN, CDR2 SYDVKM. The CDR3 region is CASSLNDRVGQHF. DNA for the CDR3: TGTGCCAGCAGTCTAAACGACAGGGTGGGCCAGCATTTT.

V and J are TRBV5-4 and TRBJ2-1, with a possible D match to TRBD1 (5 bases). Trimming shortened V by 6 bases and J by 6 bases, and 19 bases separated the two germline ends. Germline assignment: CDR1 SGHNT and CDR2 YYREEE (reference sequence). This CDR3 is built from 15 residues. The CDR3 DNA sequence: TGTGCCAGCACCAAAGCAGGGTTTCCTGGCAATGAGCAGTTCTTC. It yields the protein CASTKAGFPGNEQFF. The variable domain in full, completed from reference TRBV5-4 and TRBJ2-1, reads ETGVTQSPTHLIKTRGQQVTLRCSSQSGHNTVSWYQQALGQGPQFIFQYYREEENGRGNFPPRFSGLQFPNYSSELNVNALELDDSALYLCASTKAGFPGNEQFFGPGTRLTVL.

J is TRBJ2-7 and V is TRBV7-8; 7 nucleotides align to TRBD1. V shed 1 base and J 7 bases; nucleotides not matched to a gene: 16. The CDR3 loop spans 17 amino acids. Germline lookup yields CDR1 SGHVS and CDR2 FQNEAQ. Here the CDR3 reads CASSLEAGGAATREQYF. CDR3 bases: TGTGCCAGCAGCTTAGAGGCAGGGGGAGCCGCTACGAGAGAGCAGTACTTC.

V gene TRBV10-3 combines with J gene TRBJ2-1, with a possible D match to TRBD1 (5 bases). Germline CDR1 reads ENHRY; CDR2 reads SYGVKD. The CDR3 has 12 residues. Trimming pared 5 bases from V and 6 bases from J, leaving 8 bases between. DNA for the CDR3: TGTGCCATCAGTTCAGACAGCAATGAGCAGTTCTTC. Protein sequence: CAISSDSNEQFF.

Only one count was recorded for this clone. V usage is TRBV7-8 and J usage is TRBJ1-1; perhaps TRBD1 as D (6 bases). The CDR3 length is 13 residues. Trimming shortened V by 1 base and J by 5 bases, and 8 bases separated the two germline ends. Germline V CDR1 and CDR2: SGHVS, FQNEAQ. The CDR3 region has the DNA TGTGCCAGCAGCTTAGAGAGGGGGACTGAAGCTTTCTTT. Amino acid sequence: CASSLERGTEAFF.

This rearrangement joins TRBV11-2 to TRBJ2-1; 7 nucleotides match TRBD2. The V gene end was trimmed by 5 bases and the J gene end by 4 bases; junction bases not matched to a gene: 8. The CDR3 has 15 amino acids. From germline, CDR1 is SGHAT and CDR2 FQNNGV. The CDR3 loop is CASSTQPAGYNEQFF. CDR3 DNA sequence: TGTGCCAGCAGCACCCAGCCAGCGGGGTACAATGAGCAGTTCTTC.

This rearrangement joins TRBV5-5 to TRBJ2-4; unclear D gene. The CDR3 is made up of 12 amino acids. Germline assignment: CDR1 SGHKS and CDR2 YYEKEE (reference sequence). V lost 1 base and J lost 5, with 4 bases in between. The CDR3 sequence is CASSLRENIQYF. CDR3 nucleotides: TGTGCCAGCAGCTTGCGGGAAAACATTCAGTACTTC.

The V call is TRBV12-3 or TRBV12-4, the J call TRBJ1-2; D possibly corresponds to TRBD1 (5 bases). The V and J ends lost 0 bases and 6 bases respectively, with 5 bases between them. The length of the CDR3 is 12 residues. CDR3 amino acids: CASSLAGDGYTF. Here the CDR3 DNA reads TGTGCCAGCAGTTTAGCAGGGGATGGCTACACCTTC.

A few counts support this clone. This rearrangement joins TRBV7-2 to TRBJ1-2; 8 nucleotides line up with TRBD1. The CDR3 length is 13 residues. Germline V CDR1 and CDR2: SGHTA, FQGNSA. The J segment lost 7 bases and the V segment lost 6 bases, leaving 7 bases of the junction unmatched. CDR3 region: CASSGRTGGGYTF. CDR3 in DNA: TGTGCCAGCAGTGGGAGAACAGGGGGTGGCTACACCTTC.

The CDR3 loop reads CAISDGGGTEAFF. Here the CDR3 DNA reads TGTGCCATCAGTGATGGGGGAGGCACTGAAGCTTTCTTT. The rearrangement joins TRBV10-3 to TRBJ1-1; TRBD1 is a possible D gene (5 bases). This CDR3 region has 13 residues. Germline lookup yields CDR1 ENHRY and CDR2 SYGVKD. The ends were cut back, 3 bases at V and 4 bases at J, with 9 bases in the middle.

The gene calls are TRBV7-3 and TRBJ2-7; 11 bases are shared with TRBD1. J gave up 3 bases and V 5 bases, and 6 bases lay outside the gene matches. Germline CDR1 is SGHTA and CDR2 is FQGTGA. CDR3 length: 15 residues. This CDR3 is CASSPGTGGHYEQYF. The CDR3 DNA follows: TGTGCCAGCAGCCCGGGGACAGGGGGGCACTACGAGCAGTACTTC.

As concerns this clone: Other DNA sequences in this specimen translate into the identical CDR3. This chain uses TRBV7-3 with TRBJ2-7, with 10 bases lining up with TRBD1. V shed 5 bases, J shed 4 bases, and the junction held 2 bases outside the gene matches. The CDR3 runs to 13 residues. The germline V gene has CDR1 SGHTA and CDR2 FQGTGA. CDR3 coding DNA: TGTGCCAGCAGCCGGGACAGGGGATACGAGCAGTACTTC. Its translation is CASSRDRGYEQYF.

This clone appeared a few times. The chain recombines TRBV11-3 with TRBJ2-7, with D possibly being TRBD2 (6 bases). Between the trimmed V and J ends, which lost 0 bases and 6 bases, there was a span of 9 bases. The germline gives CDR1 SGHNT, CDR2 YENEEA. The CDR3 length is 13 residues. CDR3 sequence: CASSLDRRGEQYF. The CDR3 nucleotides read TGTGCCAGCAGCTTAGACAGGAGGGGCGAGCAGTACTTC.

The chain employs TRBV6-1 and TRBJ2-7; TRBD1 matches 7 bases. The CDR3 length is 13 residues. The V gene end was trimmed by 0 bases and the J gene end by 11 bases; junction bases not matched to a gene: 7. Germline V gene lookup returns CDR1 MNHNS and CDR2 SASEGT. DNA for the CDR3: TGTGCCAGCAGTGAAGCCCCGAACACAGGGGAGTACTTC. This sequence encodes CASSEAPNTGEYF.